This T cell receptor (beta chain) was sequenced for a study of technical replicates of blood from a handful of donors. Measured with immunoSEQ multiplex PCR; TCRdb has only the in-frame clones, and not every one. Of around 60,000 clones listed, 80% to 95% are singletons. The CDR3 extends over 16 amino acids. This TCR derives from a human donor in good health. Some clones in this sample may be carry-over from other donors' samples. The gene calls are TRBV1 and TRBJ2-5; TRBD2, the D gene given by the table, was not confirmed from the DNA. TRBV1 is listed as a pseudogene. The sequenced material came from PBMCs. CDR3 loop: CTSGPIGELVQKTQYF. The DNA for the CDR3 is TGCACCAGCGGCCCTATTGGGGAGTTGGTTCAGAAGACCCAGTACTTC.